Sequencing of this TCR beta chain was carried out in a study of T cell responses to AZD1222 COVID-19 vaccine. Whole-study findings and limits: CD4 TCRs covered the whole spike, strongest at regions 160-218 and 743-854. Donors, mostly white British, included more females; clonal diversity was possibly underestimated.

Assay used: immunoSEQ multiplex PCR; TCRdb lists only in-frame clones, some missing. The sample gives approximately 67,000 clones, 83% of which show up once; about 6.5% is in the top ten. In the case of this clone: As yet, its antigen is unknown.

Second-dose timings of about 4 or about 12 weeks were pooled. The sequenced sample was peripheral blood, obtained 28 days after the second AZD1222 dose. The receptor was isolated from an adult who received the AZD1222 COVID-19 vaccine.

CDR3 in amino acids: CATSRDVRATGDTIYF. Here the CDR3 DNA reads TGTGCCACCAGCAGAGATGTTAGAGCCACCGGGGACACCATATATTTT. The chain combines TRBV15 with TRBJ1-3, with D unresolved. The germline V gene encodes CDR1 LNHNV and CDR2 YYDKDF (reference sequence). V shed 0 bases and J shed 8 bases, with 17 bases lying between them. The CDR3 spans 16 residues.